The entry below describes one TCR beta chain. This sample is drawn from a study of cytomegalovirus exposure and HLA in healthy donors. Study overall: Most genotyped donors, around 86% of 350 to 500, had Caucasian-associated genetic ancestry.

V shed 5 bases, J shed 2 bases, and the junction held 3 bases outside the gene matches. This CDR3 contains 13 residues. Looked up from germline, CDR1 is SGHNT and CDR2 is YYREEE (reference sequence). Primers: 60 Vbeta forward and 13 Jbeta reverse. The protocol was immunoSEQ multiplex PCR, while the TCRdb copy is restricted to in-frame clones and leaves out a portion. The sample shows about 120,000 clones, about 79% of them seen only once. The source is a man aged 25-45 years in good health and CMV-seropositive. This sequence joins TRBV5-4 and TRBJ2-7; 8 positions agree with TRBD2. Sequencing was done on a sample of PBMCs. The CDR3 loop reads CASSFGGAYEQYF. The CDR3, as DNA: TGTGCCAGCAGTTTCGGGGGGGCCTACGAGCAGTACTTC.